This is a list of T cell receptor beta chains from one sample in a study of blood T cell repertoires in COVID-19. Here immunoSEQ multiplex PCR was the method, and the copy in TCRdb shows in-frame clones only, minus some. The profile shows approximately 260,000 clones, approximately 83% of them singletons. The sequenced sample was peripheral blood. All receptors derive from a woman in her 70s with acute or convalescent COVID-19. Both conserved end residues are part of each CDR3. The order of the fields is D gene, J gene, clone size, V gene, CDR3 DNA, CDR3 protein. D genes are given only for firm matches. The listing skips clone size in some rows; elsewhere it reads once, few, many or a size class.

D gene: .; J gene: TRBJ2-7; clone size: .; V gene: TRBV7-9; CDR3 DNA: TGTGCCGTCGAATCGGGTTCCTCCTACGAGCAGTACTTC; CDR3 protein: CAVESGSSYEQYF
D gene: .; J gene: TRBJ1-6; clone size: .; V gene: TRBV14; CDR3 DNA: TGTGCCAGCAGCCAAGAGGGCCGTTCACCCCTCCACTTT; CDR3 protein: CASSQEGRSPLHF
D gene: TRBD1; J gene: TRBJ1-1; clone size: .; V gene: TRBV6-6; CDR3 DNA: TGTGCCAGCAGTCAGGGCAGGGGGCCCAACATGAACACTGAAGCTTTCTTT; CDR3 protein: CASSQGRGPNMNTEAFF
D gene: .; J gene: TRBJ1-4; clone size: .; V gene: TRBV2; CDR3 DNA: TGTGCCAGCAGCCCCACAGGGACTAATGAAAAACTGTTTTTT; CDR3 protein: CASSPTGTNEKLFF
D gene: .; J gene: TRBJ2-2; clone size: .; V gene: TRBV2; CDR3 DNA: TGTGCCAGCAGATTAGGGGTTGGGATAACCGGGGAGCTGTTTTTT; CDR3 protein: CASRLGVGITGELFF
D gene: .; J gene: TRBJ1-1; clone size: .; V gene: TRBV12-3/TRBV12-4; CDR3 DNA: TGTGCCAGCAGTTTCGGGGGGGGTACTGAAGCTTTCTTT; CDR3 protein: CASSFGGGTEAFF
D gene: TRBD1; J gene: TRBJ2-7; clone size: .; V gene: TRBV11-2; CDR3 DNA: TGTGCCAGCGGATCCAACAGGGGCCTAGGGGAGCAGTACTTC; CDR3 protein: CASGSNRGLGEQYF
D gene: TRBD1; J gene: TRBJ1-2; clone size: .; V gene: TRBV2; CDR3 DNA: TGTGCCAGCAGTCGATCGACAGGGCTCTATGGCTACACCTTC; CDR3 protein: CASSRSTGLYGYTF
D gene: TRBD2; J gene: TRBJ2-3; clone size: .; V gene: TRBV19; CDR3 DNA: TGTGCCAGTAGTCCCCTCTTGCAAAAGCGGGGTTTGACAGATACGCAGTATTTT; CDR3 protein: CASSPLLQKRGLTDTQYF
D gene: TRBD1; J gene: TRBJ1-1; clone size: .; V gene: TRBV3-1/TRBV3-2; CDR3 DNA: TGTGCCAGCAGTCCCCACAGGGGTCAGACTGAAGCTTTCTTT; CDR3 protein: CASSPHRGQTEAFF
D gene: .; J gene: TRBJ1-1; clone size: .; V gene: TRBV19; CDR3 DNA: TGTGCCAGTACCTTGGACAGAACCAACACTGAAGCTTTCTTT; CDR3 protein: CASTLDRTNTEAFF
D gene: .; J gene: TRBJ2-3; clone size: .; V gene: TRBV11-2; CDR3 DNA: TGTGCCAGCAGCTTAAGGCCGGGGGTGTCTCGGGTTACGCAGTATTTT; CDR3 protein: CASSLRPGVSRVTQYF
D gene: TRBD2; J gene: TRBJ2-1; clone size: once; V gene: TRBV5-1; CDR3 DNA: TGCGCCAGCAGCTTCGGACTAGCGGGGGGGCTTCCCTACAATGAGCAGTTCTTC; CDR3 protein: CASSFGLAGGLPYNEQFF
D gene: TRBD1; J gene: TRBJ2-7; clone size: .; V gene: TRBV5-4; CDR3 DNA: TGTGCCAGCAGCCTTGACAGGGGACCCTACGAGCAGTACTTC; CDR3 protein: CASSLDRGPYEQYF
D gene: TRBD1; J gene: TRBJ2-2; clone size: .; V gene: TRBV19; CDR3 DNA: TGTGCCAGTGGACAGGGGCGGATCACCGGGGAGCTGTTTTTT; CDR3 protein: CASGQGRITGELFF
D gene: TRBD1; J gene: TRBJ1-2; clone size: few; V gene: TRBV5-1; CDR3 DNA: TGCGCCAGCAGCTTGGCTGGGGACAGGGCCTATGGCTACACCTTC; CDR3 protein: CASSLAGDRAYGYTF
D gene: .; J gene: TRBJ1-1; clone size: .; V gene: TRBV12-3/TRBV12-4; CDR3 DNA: TGTGCCAGCAGTTGGACAGTGAACACTGAAGCTTTCTTT; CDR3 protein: CASSWTVNTEAFF
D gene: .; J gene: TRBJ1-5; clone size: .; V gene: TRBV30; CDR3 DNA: TGTGCCTGGAGTTTGCAGGGAAATCAGCCCCAGCATTTT; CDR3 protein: CAWSLQGNQPQHF
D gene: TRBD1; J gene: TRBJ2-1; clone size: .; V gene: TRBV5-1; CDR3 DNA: TGCGCCAGCAGTCGCGGGACAGGGTATTACAATGAGCAGTTCTTC; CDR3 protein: CASSRGTGYYNEQFF
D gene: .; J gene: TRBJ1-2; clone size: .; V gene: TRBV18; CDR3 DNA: TGTGCCAGCTCACCACTCTCACAGGGAAATGGTGGTGGCTACACCTTC; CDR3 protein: CASSPLSQGNGGGYTF
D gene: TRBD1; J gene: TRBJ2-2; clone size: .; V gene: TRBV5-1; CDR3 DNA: TGCGCCAGCAGCCCCCGGACAGGGCTTGGGACCGGGGAGCTGTTTTTT; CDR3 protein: CASSPRTGLGTGELFF
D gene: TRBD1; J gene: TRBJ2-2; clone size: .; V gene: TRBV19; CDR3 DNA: TGTGCCAGTAATAGGAGACAGGGCAACACCGGGGAGCTGTTTTTT; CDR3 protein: CASNRRQGNTGELFF
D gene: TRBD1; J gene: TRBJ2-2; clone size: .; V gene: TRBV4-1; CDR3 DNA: TGCGCCAGCAGAGGGCTGGGACAGGGGAACACCGGGGAGCTGTTTTTT; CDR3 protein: CASRGLGQGNTGELFF
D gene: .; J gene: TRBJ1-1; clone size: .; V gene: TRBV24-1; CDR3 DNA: TGTGCCACCAGTGACTCGGACAGCGGTGAAGCTTTCTTT; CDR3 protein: CATSDSDSGEAFF
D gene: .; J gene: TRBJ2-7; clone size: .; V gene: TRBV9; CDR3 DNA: TGTGCCAGCACCCCCGGGACACTCTCTTCCTACGAGCAGTACTTC; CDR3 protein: CASTPGTLSSYEQYF
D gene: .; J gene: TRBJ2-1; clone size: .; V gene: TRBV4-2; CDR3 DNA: TGTGCCAGCAGCCGAGGGGGGACAGACTACAATGAGCAGTTCTTC; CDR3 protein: CASSRGGTDYNEQFF
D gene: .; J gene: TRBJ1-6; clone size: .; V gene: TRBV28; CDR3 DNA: TGTGCCAGCAGTTTGGTACAGAATAATAATTCACCCCTCCACTTT; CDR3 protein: CASSLVQNNNSPLHF
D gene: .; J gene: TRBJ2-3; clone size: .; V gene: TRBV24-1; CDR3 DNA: TGTGCCACCATCGACAGAGGCTACACAGATACGCAGTATTTT; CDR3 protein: CATIDRGYTDTQYF